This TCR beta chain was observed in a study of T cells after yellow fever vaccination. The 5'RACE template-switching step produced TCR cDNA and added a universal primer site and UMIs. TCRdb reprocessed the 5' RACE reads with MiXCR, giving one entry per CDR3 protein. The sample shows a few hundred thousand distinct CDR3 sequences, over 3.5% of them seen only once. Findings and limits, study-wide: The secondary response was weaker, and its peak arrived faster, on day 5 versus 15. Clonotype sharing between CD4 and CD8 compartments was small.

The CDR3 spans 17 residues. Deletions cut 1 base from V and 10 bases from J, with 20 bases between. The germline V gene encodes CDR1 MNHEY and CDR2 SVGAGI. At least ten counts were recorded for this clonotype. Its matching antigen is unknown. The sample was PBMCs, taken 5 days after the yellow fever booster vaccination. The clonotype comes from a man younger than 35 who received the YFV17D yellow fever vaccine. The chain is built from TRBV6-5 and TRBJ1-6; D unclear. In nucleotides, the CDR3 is TGTGCCAGCAGTTACTTCGGGTTCAGTCTCGAGGGATCACCCCTCCACTTT. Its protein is CASSYFGFSLEGSPLHF.